The T cell receptor (beta chain) under discussion was sequenced for a study of PD-1 blockade in classical Hodgkin lymphoma. In its sample, this clone was seen once. No antigen is known for it. The CDR3 sequence is 14 residues long. V was clipped by 5 bases and J by 0 bases, with 10 bases between them. Germline CDR1 MNHEY, CDR2 SMNVEV (reference sequence). Assay used: immunoSEQ multiplex PCR; TCRdb lists only in-frame clones, some missing. The sample records some 25,000 clones, approximately 86% being singletons. In every patient, relapse followed autologous stem cell transplantation, while exposure to brentuximab vedotin differed. Magnetic negative selection was used to purify CD8+ T cells from thawed PBMCs. Study-level findings and limits: Some patients began nivolumab under 1 year after ASCT. These patients were excluded from later analyses.

The receptor's source is a human donor with classical Hodgkin lymphoma. This chain connects TRBV27 to TRBJ1-1; maybe TRBD1 (5 bases). Sequencing was performed on CD8+ T cells from blood, taken at baseline. CDR3 in DNA: TGTGCCAGCAGTGTGACAGCTTTGAACACTGAAGCTTTCTTT. Translating it yields CASSVTALNTEAFF.